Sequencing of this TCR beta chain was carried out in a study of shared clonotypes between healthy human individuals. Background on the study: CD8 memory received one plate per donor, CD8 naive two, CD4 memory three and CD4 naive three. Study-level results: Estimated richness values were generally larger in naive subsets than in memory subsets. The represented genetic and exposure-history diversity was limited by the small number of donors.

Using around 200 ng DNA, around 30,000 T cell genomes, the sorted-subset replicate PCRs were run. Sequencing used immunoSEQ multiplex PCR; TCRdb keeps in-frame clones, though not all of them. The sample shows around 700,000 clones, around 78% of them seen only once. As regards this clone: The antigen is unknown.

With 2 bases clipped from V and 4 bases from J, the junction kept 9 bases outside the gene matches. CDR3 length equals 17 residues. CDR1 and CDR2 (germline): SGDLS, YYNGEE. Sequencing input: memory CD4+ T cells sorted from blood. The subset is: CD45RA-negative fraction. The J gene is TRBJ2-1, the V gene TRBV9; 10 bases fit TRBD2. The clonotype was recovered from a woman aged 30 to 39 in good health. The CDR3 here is CASSVTSGVLPYNEQFF. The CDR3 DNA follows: TGTGCCAGCAGCGTCACTAGCGGGGTCCTCCCTTACAATGAGCAGTTCTTC.